The rows below give T cell receptor beta chains drawn from one sample of a study of cytomegalovirus exposure and HLA in healthy donors. Clones were read by immunoSEQ multiplex PCR, and TCRdb kept only the in-frame ones, dropping some. The sample shows 70,000 to 100,000 clones, around 80% of them seen only once. The sequencing sample was made of PBMCs. All receptors derive from a man younger than 30 in good health and CMV-seronegative. The CDR3 runs from the conserved cysteine through the conserved F or W. The D gene is left open where the match is weak. Clone size is stated in some rows and not others, as once, few, many or a class when expanded.

clone_size	v_call	d_call	j_call	cdr3_aa	cdr3_nt
NA	TRBV6-5	TRBD1	TRBJ2-3	CASTFQGARTDTQYF	TGTGCCAGCACTTTCCAGGGGGCCCGCACAGATACGCAGTATTTT
NA	TRBV10-2	NA	TRBJ1-5	CASKRQSNQPQHF	TGCGCCAGCAAAAGACAAAGCAATCAGCCCCAGCATTTT
once	TRBV6-1	NA	TRBJ1-5	CASSEFPNQPQHF	TGTGCCAGCAGTGAATTCCCTAATCAGCCCCAGCATTTT
NA	TRBV5-1	TRBD1	TRBJ2-7	CASSLARRQGVGYEQYF	TGCGCCAGCAGCTTGGCTCGTCGACAGGGGGTAGGGTACGAGCAGTACTTC
NA	TRBV7-9	NA	TRBJ1-3	CASGVQALSGNTIYF	TGTGCCTCCGGGGTACAAGCTCTATCTGGAAACACCATATATTTT
NA	TRBV7-2	TRBD2	TRBJ2-5	CASSRGGGDKETQYF	TGTGCCAGCAGCCGGGGGGGCGGGGATAAAGAGACCCAGTACTTC
few	TRBV6-6	TRBD1	TRBJ2-2	CASRPGQGGAGELFF	TGTGCCAGCAGACCTGGACAGGGAGGAGCCGGGGAGCTGTTTTTT
NA	TRBV2	NA	TRBJ1-1	CASSEVGGPNTEAFF	TGTGCCAGCAGTGAAGTAGGAGGCCCTAACACTGAAGCTTTCTTT
few	TRBV7-9	TRBD1	TRBJ1-6	CASSSGTGQEGGSPLHF	TGTGCCAGCAGCTCCGGGACAGGGCAAGAGGGAGGTTCACCCCTCCACTTT
NA	TRBV18	TRBD1	TRBJ2-1	CASSPGQAVNEQFF	TGTGCCAGCTCACCGGGACAGGCGGTCAATGAGCAGTTCTTC
NA	TRBV19	TRBD1	TRBJ1-2	CASNHRGREGYGYTF	TGTGCCAGTAACCACAGGGGGCGCGAAGGCTATGGCTACACCTTC
NA	TRBV6-1	NA	TRBJ1-1	CASSEYLQGMNTEAFF	TGTGCCAGCAGTGAATATTTACAGGGTATGAACACTGAGGCTTTCTTT
NA	TRBV4-1	NA	TRBJ1-1	CASRIGQGRRNTEAFF	TGCGCCAGCAGGATAGGGCAGGGGAGAAGGAACACTGAAGCTTTCTTT
NA	TRBV11-2	NA	TRBJ2-7	CASSFLSSSYEQYF	TGTGCCAGCAGCTTCCTCTCGTCCTCCTACGAGCAGTACTTC
few	TRBV29-1	TRBD1	TRBJ2-1	CSASTGQGAGEQFF	TGCAGCGCCTCGACGGGACAGGGGGCCGGTGAGCAGTTCTTC
NA	TRBV25-1	TRBD1	TRBJ1-3	CASSVGTGAGNTIYF	TGTGCCAGCAGTGTAGGGACAGGGGCTGGAAACACCATATATTTT
NA	TRBV7-7	TRBD1	TRBJ2-5	CASSATGAQETQYF	TGTGCTAGCAGCGCCACAGGGGCTCAAGAGACCCAGTACTTC
NA	TRBV27	NA	TRBJ2-3	CASSLYGTGPTDTQYF	TGTGCCAGCAGTTTATACGGTACAGGGCCCACAGATACGCAGTATTTT
NA	TRBV13	TRBD1	TRBJ1-2	CASSRSGGRTYGYTF	TGTGCCAGCAGCCGATCAGGGGGAAGAACCTATGGCTACACCTTC
few	TRBV7-8	TRBD1	TRBJ1-1	CASSLGQATEAFF	TGTGCCAGCAGCTTGGGACAGGCCACTGAAGCTTTCTTT
NA	TRBV12-5	TRBD1	TRBJ2-3	CASGLGRTGLTDTQYF	TGTGCTAGTGGTTTGGGCCGGACAGGGTTAACAGATACGCAGTATTTT
NA	TRBV5-4	NA	TRBJ1-2	CASSLRQGAYGYTF	TGTGCCAGCAGCTTGCGCCAGGGCGCCTATGGCTACACCTTC
NA	TRBV6-1	TRBD1	TRBJ1-4	CASRPGQLGEKLFF	TGTGCCAGCAGGCCGGGACAGTTAGGTGAAAAACTGTTTTTT
NA	TRBV5-1	NA	TRBJ1-2	CASSGGQTEHYGYTF	TGCGCCAGCAGCGGCGGACAAACGGAACACTATGGCTACACCTTC
NA	TRBV4-2	TRBD1	TRBJ1-2	CASSQDGPGTGGRVKGYTF	TGTGCCAGCAGCCAAGATGGCCCGGGGACAGGGGGCAGAGTTAAAGGCTACACCTTC
NA	TRBV21-1	NA	TRBJ2-1	CASSPLSKGGNSYNEQFF	TGTGCCAGCAGCCCCTTATCCAAGGGGGGGAACTCCTACAATGAGCAGTTCTTC
NA	TRBV9	TRBD1	TRBJ2-1	CASSVGQGHYNEQFF	TGTGCCAGCAGCGTAGGACAGGGACACTACAATGAGCAGTTCTTC
NA	TRBV5-1	TRBD2	TRBJ2-3	CASSRTLQRGPSGTDTQYF	TGCGCCAGCAGCAGAACCCTCCAGCGGGGGCCCTCCGGCACAGATACGCAGTATTTT
NA	TRBV7-9	TRBD1	TRBJ2-3	CASSLGQGADTQYF	TGTGCCAGCAGCTTAGGGCAGGGGGCAGATACGCAGTATTTT
NA	TRBV5-4	TRBD1	TRBJ2-7	CASSFGTGYDEQYF	TGTGCCAGCAGCTTCGGGACAGGGTATGACGAGCAGTACTTC
NA	TRBV6-1	TRBD2	TRBJ2-7	CASNLAGGSGEQYF	TGTGCCAGCAACCTGGCGGGGGGGTCGGGCGAGCAGTACTTC
NA	TRBV5-1	TRBD1	TRBJ2-7	CASSRDRETYEQYF	TGCGCCAGCAGCCGGGACAGGGAAACCTACGAGCAGTACTTC
once	TRBV13	NA	TRBJ1-1	CASSLEGVNTEAFF	TGTGCCAGCAGCTTAGAGGGGGTGAACACTGAAGCTTTCTTT
few	TRBV5-8	TRBD1	TRBJ1-2	CASSLSGTDHGYTF	TGTGCCAGCAGCTTGTCCGGGACAGACCATGGCTACACCTTC